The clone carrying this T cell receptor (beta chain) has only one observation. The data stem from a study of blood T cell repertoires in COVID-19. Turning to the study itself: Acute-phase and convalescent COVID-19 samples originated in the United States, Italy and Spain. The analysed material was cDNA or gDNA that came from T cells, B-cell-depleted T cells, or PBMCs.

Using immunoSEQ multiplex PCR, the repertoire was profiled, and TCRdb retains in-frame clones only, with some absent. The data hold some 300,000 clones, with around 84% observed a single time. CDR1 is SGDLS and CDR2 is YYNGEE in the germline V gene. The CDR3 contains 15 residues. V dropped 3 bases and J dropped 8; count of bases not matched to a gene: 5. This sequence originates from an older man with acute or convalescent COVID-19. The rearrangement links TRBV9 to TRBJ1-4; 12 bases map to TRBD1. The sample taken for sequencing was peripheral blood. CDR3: CASSGGQGAREKLFF. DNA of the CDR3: TGTGCCAGCAGCGGGGGACAGGGGGCGCGGGAAAAACTGTTTTTT.